In this sample, the clone carrying this TCR beta chain turned up once. Clones were sequenced by immunoSEQ multiplex PCR, and TCRdb holds only the in-frame ones, with some missing. The sample carries 110,000 to 150,000 clones, around four fifths recorded once. These data belong to a study of blood T cell repertoires in COVID-19. Trimming removed 3 bases from V and 6 bases from J, with 11 bases in between. Germline lookup yields CDR1 KGHSH and CDR2 LQKENI. This CDR3 is 14 amino acids long. The age range of participants was about 18 to 95 years, with residence in under 30 US areas. Two negative PCRs, clearance, or symptom resolution were required of recovered Cohort 3 donors.

The clonotype originates from a woman aged 50 to 60 who had recovered from COVID-19. The sample was PBMCs or T cells enriched from blood (not recorded which). V is TRBV18 and J is TRBJ1-4, with a possible D match to TRBD1 (5 bases). The CDR3 loop reads CASSPGLGDEKLFF. Here the CDR3 DNA reads TGTGCCAGCTCACCGGGACTAGGAGATGAAAAACTGTTTTTT.